One T cell receptor (beta chain) is described in this entry. The data were taken from a study of blood T cells in healthy people across ages. Combining a sample-barcoded 5' primer with a J-beta primer mix, a second PCR ran for roughly 6 to 12 cycles. TCRdb analysed the 5' RACE reads with MiXCR anew, one entry per CDR3 protein. The repertoire consists of some 760,000 distinct CDR3 sequences, with roughly 25% occurring once and the leading ten covering 9.4%. The CDR3 has 15 amino acids. V was trimmed by 6 bases and J by 0 bases, leaving 12 bases between them. The same specimen was also included in a second study, on T cells of mothers and their children.

This sequence was found in a boy younger than 18 in good health. The sequenced sample was blood. The chain recombines TRBV12-3 or TRBV12-4 with TRBJ2-1, with a weak D call TRBD2 (5 bases). In DNA, the CDR3 is TGTGCCAGCAGGGGTGGACTTAGCTCCTACAATGAGCAGTTCTTC. Protein sequence: CASRGGLSSYNEQFF.